The 18 T cell receptor beta chains given below trace back to one sample, sequenced in a study of blood T cell repertoires in COVID-19. The data were produced by immunoSEQ multiplex PCR, yet TCRdb's version contains in-frame clones alone and is incomplete. The sample lists a few hundred thousand clones, 85% seen once, with around 3.4% in the top ten. Material for sequencing was peripheral blood. Receptors originate from a woman aged 18-29 years with acute or convalescent COVID-19.

CDR3 in amino acids: CASWSPGQGAGQPQHF. The CDR3 DNA follows: TGTGCCAGCTGGAGTCCGGGACAGGGGGCGGGTCAGCCCCAGCATTTT. The gene calls are TRBV27 and TRBJ1-5; 12 bases agree with TRBD1. From germline, CDR1 is MNHEY and CDR2 SMNVEV (reference sequence). This CDR3 has 16 amino acids. With 8 bases clipped from V and 6 bases from J, the junction kept 11 bases outside the gene matches.

In its sample, this clone was seen a few times. The chain carries TRBV7-2 and TRBJ1-2; no clear D gene. The CDR3 is made up of 13 amino acids. V was cut by 1 base and J by 6 bases, with 9 bases left in between. CDR1 is SGHTA, CDR2 FQGNSA, per germline. CDR3 residues: CASSLGYSDGYTF. Written as DNA, the CDR3 is TGTGCCAGCAGCTTAGGATACAGTGATGGCTACACCTTC. The full variable domain, with the rest looked up from reference TRBV7-2 and TRBJ1-2, is GAGVSQSPSNKVTEKGKDVELRCDPISGHTALYWYRQSLGQGLEFLIYFQGNSAPDKSGLPSDRFSAERTGGSVSTLTIQRTQQEDSAVYLCASSLGYSDGYTFGSGTRLTVV.

This chain joins TRBV27 and TRBJ2-7; 9 bases line up with TRBD1. V lost 3 bases and J lost 7; bases outside the gene matches: 7. CDR3 length: 14 amino acids. From germline, CDR1 is MNHEY and CDR2 SMNVEV (reference sequence). Written as DNA, the CDR3 is TGTGCCAGCAGTTTCACCGGGACAGGGACGGAGCAGTACTTC. This gives the protein CASSFTGTGTEQYF.

The V and J genes are TRBV29-1 and TRBJ2-1; 7 positions match TRBD2. V shed 5 bases and J 5 bases; nucleotides not matched to a gene: 12. The CDR3 extends over 15 amino acids. The germline V gene has CDR1 SQVTM and CDR2 ANQGSEA. This CDR3 is CSVLKRGDSNNEQFF. In DNA form, the CDR3 reads TGCAGCGTTCTGAAACGGGGGGACTCTAACAATGAGCAGTTCTTC.

The chain carries TRBV5-4 and TRBJ1-3; D gene unclear. The germline V gene encodes CDR1 SGHNT and CDR2 YYREEE (reference sequence). Between the trimmed V and J ends, which lost 0 bases and 1 base, there was a span of 5 bases. This CDR3 is built from 14 residues. The CDR3 bases are TGTGCCAGCAGCTTGGCGGAGTCTGGAAACACCATATATTTT. Its translation: CASSLAESGNTIYF.

The chain couples TRBV11-1 to TRBJ2-2; D is perhaps TRBD1 (6 bases). Trimming took off 0 bases at V and 4 bases at J, with 9 bases between the two ends. The CDR3 sequence is 15 residues long. Germline CDR1 reads SGHAT; CDR2 reads FQDESV (reference sequence). Here the CDR3 DNA reads TGTGCCAGCAGCTTAGCGTTAGGGGGCACCGGGGAGCTGTTTTTT. It yields the protein CASSLALGGTGELFF.

The genes are TRBV28 and TRBJ2-6; no clear D gene. Germline lookup yields CDR1 MDHEN and CDR2 SYDVKM. CDR3 length: 16 residues. The V and J ends lost 3 bases and 3 bases respectively, with 12 bases between them. CDR3 coding DNA: TGTGCCAGCAGTTTTATAATTGGAGTTGGGGCCAACGTCCTGACTTTC. The encoded protein is CASSFIIGVGANVLTF.

The chain joins TRBV24-1 to TRBJ2-5, with a possible D match to TRBD1 (6 bases). This CDR3 is built from 13 residues. CDR1 KGHDR and CDR2 SFDVKD come from the germline V gene. The V and J ends lost 9 bases and 4 bases respectively, with 14 bases between them. The CDR3 protein is CATEQQGAETQYF. DNA for the CDR3: TGTGCCACCGAACAACAGGGAGCAGAGACCCAGTACTTC.

This CDR3 is CASSSTSGRGTQYF. In nucleotides, the CDR3 is TGTGCCAGCAGCTCGACTAGCGGGAGAGGTACGCAGTATTTT. This chain joins TRBV13 and TRBJ2-3; 12 bases are shared with TRBD2. J was trimmed by 8 bases and V by 4 bases; bases with no gene match: 4. CDR3 length equals 14 residues. CDR1 and CDR2 from the germline V gene are PRHDT and FYEKMQ (reference sequence). Complete variable domain (other parts from reference TRBV13 and TRBJ2-3): AAGVIQSPRHLIKEKRETATLKCYPIPRHDTVYWYQQGPGQDPQFLISFYEKMQSDKGSIPDRFSAQQFSDYHSELNMSSLELGDSALYFCASSSTSGRGTQYFGPGTRLTVL.

V is TRBV19 and J is TRBJ1-1, with a weak D call TRBD1 (6 bases). The V and J ends lost 5 bases and 3 bases respectively, with 13 bases between them. This CDR3 comprises 14 residues. Per germline, CDR1 LNHDA and CDR2 SQIVND (reference sequence). CDR3 in DNA: TGTGCCAGTAGTGACTACAGGGTCTACACTGAAGCTTTCTTT. Protein: CASSDYRVYTEAFF.

J is TRBJ2-2 and V is TRBV3-1 (or the pseudogene TRBV3-2); possible D gene TRBD1, 6 bases. Germline CDR1 is LGHDT and CDR2 is YNNKEL (reference sequence). V gave up 8 bases and J gave up 0 bases, with 7 bases separating them. The CDR3 loop spans 13 amino acids. CDR3 residues: CASGTSNTGELFF. The CDR3 nucleotides are TGTGCCAGCGGGACATCGAACACCGGGGAGCTGTTTTTT.

The rearrangement joins TRBV11-2 to TRBJ2-1, with D maybe TRBD1 (5 bases). The CDR3 totals 15 residues. Trimming took 5 bases from V and 3 from J, leaving 14 bases between them. Germline CDR1 is SGHAT and CDR2 is FQNNGV. CDR3 residues: CASSPPVQGYNEQFF. For the CDR3, the DNA is TGTGCCAGCAGCCCCCCCGTCCAGGGCTACAATGAGCAGTTCTTC.

The rearrangement joins TRBV20-1 to TRBJ2-1; D possibly corresponds to TRBD2 (6 bases). V shed 6 bases and J shed 8 bases, with 11 bases lying between them. The CDR3 runs to 11 residues. Germline V gives CDR1 DFQATT, CDR2 SNEGSKA (reference sequence). The CDR3 coding sequence is TGCAGTGCAGAACCGGGGGATGAGCAGTTCTTC. This encodes CSAEPGDEQFF.

This clone was picked up a small number of times. The V gene is TRBV6-1, the J gene TRBJ1-2; unclear D gene. Germline V gene data show CDR1 as MNHNS and CDR2 as SASEGT. The CDR3 is made up of 12 amino acids. Trimming stripped 3 bases from V and 4 bases from J, with 6 bases between. CDR3 loop: CASSDTGYGYTF. The CDR3 nucleotides read TGTGCCAGCAGTGACACGGGCTATGGCTACACCTTC.

The chain joins TRBV30 to TRBJ1-3, with a possible D match to TRBD1 (6 bases). V lost 5 bases, J lost 9 bases, and 11 bases lay in between. The CDR3 totals 11 residues. Germline V lookup: CDR1 GTSNPN, CDR2 SVGIG (reference sequence). CDR3 nucleotides: TGTGCCTGGGAAGGGGGGGGCACCATATATTTT. Amino acids: CAWEGGGTIYF.

The chain couples TRBV10-3 to TRBJ1-5; 9 bases map to TRBD1. In germline, CDR1 is ENHRY, CDR2 SYGVKD. V was pared by 8 bases and J by 6 bases, with 14 bases of the junction left unmatched. This CDR3 region has 16 residues. CDR3 sequence (DNA): TGTGCCATCGGGGAGGACAGGGGCCGTAGTTTTCAGCCCCAGCATTTT. This translates into CAIGEDRGRSFQPQHF.

This clone was detected only once. The rearrangement links TRBV24-1 to TRBJ1-1, with TRBD1 as a possible D gene (5 bases). The CDR3 loop spans 13 amino acids. V was clipped by 9 bases and J by 6 bases, with 16 bases between them. Germline V gene sequence: CDR1 KGHDR, CDR2 SFDVKD. CDR3 bases: TGTGCCACCGCCGTAAGGGGAGGCTCTGAAGCTTTCTTT. Protein sequence: CATAVRGGSEAFF.

The chain is built from TRBV30 and TRBJ1-6; 7 bases fit TRBD1. Germline CDR1 is GTSNPN and CDR2 is SVGIG (reference sequence). V shed 1 base, J shed 7 bases, and the junction held 7 bases outside the gene matches. The CDR3 length is 15 residues. CDR3 region: CAWSDGYRGNSPLHF. CDR3 DNA: TGTGCCTGGAGTGACGGATACAGGGGAAATTCACCCCTCCACTTT.